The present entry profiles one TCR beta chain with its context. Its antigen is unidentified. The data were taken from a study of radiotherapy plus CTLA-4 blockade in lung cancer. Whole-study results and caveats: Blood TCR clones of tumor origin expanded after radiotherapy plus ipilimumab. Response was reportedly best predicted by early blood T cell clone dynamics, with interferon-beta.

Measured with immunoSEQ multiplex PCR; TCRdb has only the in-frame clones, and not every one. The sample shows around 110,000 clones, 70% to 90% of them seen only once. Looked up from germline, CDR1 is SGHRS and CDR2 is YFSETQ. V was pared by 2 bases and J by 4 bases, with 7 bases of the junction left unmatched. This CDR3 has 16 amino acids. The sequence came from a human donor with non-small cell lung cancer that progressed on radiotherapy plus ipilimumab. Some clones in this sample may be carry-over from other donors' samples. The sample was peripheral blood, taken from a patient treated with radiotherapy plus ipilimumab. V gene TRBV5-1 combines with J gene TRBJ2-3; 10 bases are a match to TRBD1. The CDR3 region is CASSLQGQGISDTQYF. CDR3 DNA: TGCGCCAGCAGCTTACAGGGACAGGGGATATCAGATACGCAGTATTTT.